This passage covers 18 T cell receptor beta chains from one sample sequenced in a study of response to subunit inactivated influenza vaccine. MiXCR, applied by TCRdb to the RT-PCR reads, yields one record per CDR3 protein. The table has approximately 530,000 distinct CDR3 sequences, approximately 7.6% seen once. The source was PBMCs from blood, collected approximately 25 months after vaccination. These TCRs come from a man between 50 and 70 years old who received an inactivated influenza vaccine.

This clonotype was counted only a few times. The chain has TRBV15 and TRBJ1-1; D remains ambiguous. Trimming removed 0 bases from V and 4 bases from J, with 6 bases in between. The CDR3 is 13 residues long. In germline, CDR1 is LNHNV, CDR2 YYDKDF (reference sequence). The CDR3 DNA reads as TGTGCCACCAGCAGAGATGATCGCACTGAAGCTTTCTTT. It encodes CATSRDDRTEAFF.

The gene calls are TRBV4-3 and TRBJ2-6; weak D call: TRBD1 (6 bases). The CDR3 extends over 16 amino acids. Per the germline V gene, CDR1 is LGHNA and CDR2 is YSLEER. V lost 1 base to trimming and J lost 3 bases, with 10 bases between them. The CDR3 loop is CASSQVAGVGANVLTF. CDR3 sequence (DNA): TGCGCCAGCAGCCAAGTAGCAGGGGTTGGGGCCAACGTCCTGACTTTC.

This clonotype showed up many times. The V and J genes are TRBV29-1 and TRBJ1-2, with 9 positions matching TRBD1. Germline CDR1 SQVTM, CDR2 ANQGSEA. This CDR3 spans 13 amino acids. With V trimmed by 2 bases and J by 7 bases, 5 bases remained unmatched. CDR3 nucleotide sequence: TGCAGCGTTGAAAAAACAGGGGGCGGTGGCTACACCTTC. As protein: CSVEKTGGGGYTF. The whole variable domain, remainder taken from reference TRBV29-1 and TRBJ1-2, is SAVISQKPSRDICQRGTSLTIQCQVDSQVTMMFWYRQQPGQSLTLIATANQGSEATYESGFVIDKFPISRPNLTFSTLTVSNMSPEDSSIYLCSVEKTGGGGYTFGSGTRLTVV.

This clonotype was picked up many times. J is TRBJ2-2 and V is TRBV2, with 7 bases identical to TRBD1. CDR3 size: 14 residues. V was clipped by 9 bases and J by 4 bases; unmatched bases: 8. The germline gives CDR1 SNHLY, CDR2 FYNNEI. The CDR3 sequence is CASRGQEVTGELFF. In DNA form, the CDR3 reads TGTGCCAGTAGGGGGCAGGAGGTCACCGGGGAGCTGTTTTTT.

This clonotype was seen many times. This chain links TRBV5-5 with TRBJ1-4; 10 positions agree with TRBD1. The CDR3 covers 16 residues. Germline assignment: CDR1 SGHKS and CDR2 YYEKEE (reference sequence). The V segment lost 5 bases and the J segment 6 bases; nucleotides outside the gene matches: 10. The CDR3 protein is CASSLFGQGGDEKLFF. CDR3 nucleotides: TGTGCCAGCAGTTTATTCGGACAGGGGGGCGATGAAAAACTGTTTTTT.

This clonotype has a handful of counts. The chain has TRBV4-3 and TRBJ1-2, with TRBD1 matching 7 bases. The CDR3 is made up of 13 amino acids. V was pared by 6 bases and J by 4 bases, with 5 bases of the junction left unmatched. Per germline, CDR1 LGHNA and CDR2 YSLEER. The CDR3 loop is CASSRQGIYGYTF. DNA of the CDR3: TGCGCCAGCAGTCGACAGGGAATCTATGGCTACACCTTC.

This clonotype was counted ten times or more. The chain employs TRBV5-1 and TRBJ1-4; D not resolved. Trimming removed 0 bases from V and 5 bases from J, with 11 bases in between. Germline V gives CDR1 SGHRS, CDR2 YFSETQ. The CDR3 contains 15 residues. The CDR3 nucleotides read TGCGCCAGCAGCTTGGAGGGTGCATCCAATGAAAAACTGTTTTTT. Protein: CASSLEGASNEKLFF.

The chain is built from TRBV12-3 or TRBV12-4 and TRBJ2-2; 9 bases align to TRBD2. V shed 6 bases and J 3 bases; nucleotides not matched to a gene: 11. There are 17 residues in the CDR3. CDR3 DNA: TGTGCCAGCAGCCCCGCGCGTCTAGCGGGGTACACCGGGGAGCTGTTTTTT. This codes for CASSPARLAGYTGELFF.

This clonotype has at least ten counts. The rearrangement joins TRBV3-1 to TRBJ2-1; TRBD2 might be the D (6 bases). The CDR3 extends over 20 amino acids. CDR1 and CDR2 from the germline V gene are LGHDT and YNNKEL (reference sequence). Deletions cut 2 bases from V and 3 bases from J, with 26 bases between. The CDR3 is CASSQPRSIPGDAYYNEQFF. DNA for the CDR3: TGTGCCAGCAGCCAACCTCGTTCGATCCCGGGGGACGCATACTACAATGAGCAGTTCTTC.

This clonotype has a count of ten or more. The V call is TRBV20-1, the J call TRBJ1-1; TRBD1 matches at 7 bases. Germline lookup yields CDR1 DFQATT and CDR2 SNEGSKA (reference sequence). Trimming took 3 bases from V and 1 from J; bases not matched to a gene: 5. CDR3 size: 14 residues. Written as DNA, the CDR3 is TGCAGTGCTAGGCCCGGGACAGCGAACACTGAAGCTTTCTTT. This gives the protein CSARPGTANTEAFF.

This clonotype was seen more than once but under ten times. J is TRBJ1-4 and V is TRBV4-2; D remains unclear. V was trimmed by 4 bases and J by 8 bases, leaving 14 bases between them. The CDR3 extends over 14 amino acids. Germline V gives CDR1 LGHNA, CDR2 YNFKEQ. The CDR3 spells CASSPHTEMEKLFF. The CDR3 nucleotides read TGTGCCAGCAGCCCCCACACGGAGATGGAAAAACTGTTTTTT.

This clonotype was recorded a few times. This chain uses TRBV30 with TRBJ1-1, with 7 nucleotides matching TRBD1. Germline loops: CDR1 GTSNPN, CDR2 SVGIG (reference sequence). The J segment lost 1 base and the V segment lost 5 bases, leaving 4 bases of the junction unmatched. The CDR3 spans 13 residues. DNA for the CDR3: TGTGCCTGGGGGAGGGACAGGAACACTGAAGCTTTCTTT. Protein product: CAWGRDRNTEAFF.

This clonotype was detected ten times or more. V and J are TRBV7-9 and TRBJ2-1; no clear D gene. This CDR3 has 13 residues. The germline CDR1 and CDR2 sequences are SEHNR and FQNEAQ (reference sequence). V dropped 2 bases and J dropped 6 bases, with 8 bases sitting between them. CDR3 in amino acids: CASSLLGPNEQFF. In DNA, the CDR3 is TGTGCCAGCAGCTTACTTGGCCCCAATGAGCAGTTCTTC.

On this clonotype: At one of its ends the junction is not consistent with the germline gene, which may arise from a read error. The rearrangement links TRBV29-1 to TRBJ2-3, with D tentatively TRBD1 (6 bases). The CDR3 has 14 residues. The germline CDR1 and CDR2 sequences are SQVTM and ANQGSEA. The CDR3 loop reads CSVERKQGTDMQYF. DNA for the CDR3: TGCAGCGTTGAAAGGAAACAGGGCACAGATATGCAGTATTTT.

This clonotype has more than one count but fewer than ten. The genes are TRBV7-9 and TRBJ2-3; D gene ambiguous. The CDR3 runs 14 residues. Germline CDR1 reads SEHNR; CDR2 reads FQNEAQ (reference sequence). V lost 6 bases to trimming and J lost 1 base, with 11 bases between them. The chain's CDR3 is CASRTAEGTDTQYF. The CDR3 DNA reads TGTGCCAGCAGAACGGCCGAGGGCACAGATACGCAGTATTTT.

For this clonotype: This may stem from a read error, because a much larger clone lies one nucleotide away. The V and J genes are TRBV11-2 and TRBJ2-3; D might be TRBD2 (6 bases). The CDR3 extends over 13 amino acids. Germline V CDR1 and CDR2: SGHAT, FQNNGV. CDR3 amino acids: CTSSSGGTDTQYF. Here the CDR3 DNA reads TGTACCAGCAGCTCGGGGGGCACAGATACGCAGTATTTT.

A few counts support this clonotype. The chain links TRBV18 to TRBJ1-4, with D possibly being TRBD1 (6 bases). CDR3 length equals 14 residues. In germline, CDR1 is KGHSH, CDR2 LQKENI. V was clipped by 8 bases and J by 7 bases, with 17 bases between them. The chain's CDR3 is CASKPRGFGEKLFF. The CDR3 bases are TGTGCCAGCAAACCCAGGGGATTTGGTGAAAAACTGTTTTTT.

In this sample, this clonotype turned up a few times. This chain connects TRBV11-3 to TRBJ2-1, with TRBD2 identical over 8 bases. CDR3 length: 17 amino acids. The V gene end was trimmed by 1 base and the J gene end by 0 bases; junction bases not matched to a gene: 5. Per germline, CDR1 SGHNT and CDR2 YENEEA. The CDR3: CASSLAAGGSSYNEQFF. For the CDR3, the DNA is TGTGCCAGCAGCTTAGCGGCGGGAGGAAGCTCCTACAATGAGCAGTTCTTC.